Listed below are T cell receptor beta chains from one sample, sequenced in a study of brain T cells in children with intractable seizures. Method: immunoSEQ multiplex PCR; TCRdb's copy keeps in-frame clones and lacks some. The repertoire has 35,000 to 50,000 clones, over 75% of them found once; the top ten carry 5.5% to 7%. The sequences come from peripheral blood, collected at surgery. The receptors derive from a girl aged 2-10 years with tuberous sclerosis and intractable seizures. The CDR3 runs from the conserved cysteine through the conserved F or W. The order of the fields is D gene, clone size, J gene, V gene, CDR3 protein, CDR3 DNA. The D gene is left open where the match is weak. Rows give clone size only sometimes, using once, few, many, or a class for an expanded clone.

d_call: TRBD1
clone_size: NA
j_call: TRBJ1-4
v_call: TRBV2
cdr3_aa: CASSEEGAFGKLFF
cdr3_nt: TGTGCCAGCAGTGAGGAGGGGGCTTTCGGAAAACTGTTTTTT

d_call: NA
clone_size: NA
j_call: TRBJ2-7
v_call: TRBV27
cdr3_aa: CASSSPASVEQYF
cdr3_nt: TGTGCCAGCTCGTCTCCGGCATCAGTCGAGCAGTACTTC

d_call: NA
clone_size: NA
j_call: TRBJ2-5
v_call: TRBV29-1
cdr3_aa: CSVLRTQVRETQYF
cdr3_nt: TGCAGCGTCCTTCGCACACAGGTGCGCGAGACCCAGTACTTC

d_call: TRBD2
clone_size: once
j_call: TRBJ2-5
v_call: TRBV5-1
cdr3_aa: CASKGAGTSGVETQYF
cdr3_nt: TGCGCCAGCAAAGGAGCCGGGACTAGCGGGGTAGAGACCCAGTACTTC

d_call: NA
clone_size: once
j_call: TRBJ2-3
v_call: TRBV5-5
cdr3_aa: CASSLAEGTPSTDTQYF
cdr3_nt: TGTGCCAGCAGCTTGGCCGAGGGGACTCCTAGCACAGATACGCAGTATTTT

d_call: NA
clone_size: NA
j_call: TRBJ1-2
v_call: TRBV18
cdr3_aa: CASSPRQDPNYGYTF
cdr3_nt: TGTGCCAGCTCACCTCGACAGGACCCTAACTATGGCTACACCTTC

d_call: NA
clone_size: NA
j_call: TRBJ2-3
v_call: TRBV5-1
cdr3_aa: CASSLGASTDTQYF
cdr3_nt: TGCGCCAGCAGCTTGGGAGCAAGCACAGATACGCAGTATTTT

d_call: NA
clone_size: NA
j_call: TRBJ1-5
v_call: TRBV2
cdr3_aa: CASSEVRGIGNQPQHF
cdr3_nt: TGTGCCAGCAGTGAAGTGAGGGGTATTGGCAATCAGCCCCAGCATTTT

d_call: TRBD1
clone_size: NA
j_call: TRBJ1-1
v_call: TRBV5-6
cdr3_aa: CASSTGGAGNTEAFF
cdr3_nt: TGTGCCAGCTCTACAGGGGGCGCAGGGAACACTGAAGCTTTCTTT

d_call: NA
clone_size: NA
j_call: TRBJ2-3
v_call: TRBV27
cdr3_aa: CASSLSLRSLAENTDTQYF
cdr3_nt: TGTGCCAGCAGTTTATCCCTGCGTAGCTTGGCCGAAAACACAGATACGCAGTATTTT

d_call: TRBD1
clone_size: NA
j_call: TRBJ1-4
v_call: TRBV20-1
cdr3_aa: CSASRTGVTNEKLFF
cdr3_nt: TGCAGTGCTAGTAGAACAGGGGTTACTAATGAAAAACTGTTTTTT

d_call: NA
clone_size: once
j_call: TRBJ2-7
v_call: TRBV5-5
cdr3_aa: CASSLGYEQYF
cdr3_nt: TGTGCCAGCAGCTTGGGTTACGAGCAGTACTTC

d_call: NA
clone_size: NA
j_call: TRBJ2-5
v_call: TRBV18
cdr3_aa: CASSPSGTPQETQYF
cdr3_nt: TGTGCCAGCTCACCTTCCGGGACTCCACAAGAGACCCAGTACTTC

d_call: TRBD1
clone_size: NA
j_call: TRBJ2-5
v_call: TRBV7-2
cdr3_aa: CASSFPTGAQYF
cdr3_nt: TGTGCCAGCAGCTTCCCCACAGGGGCCCAGTACTTC

d_call: NA
clone_size: NA
j_call: TRBJ1-3
v_call: TRBV5-1
cdr3_aa: CASSLDPGGNTIYF
cdr3_nt: TGCGCCAGCAGCCTAGACCCGGGGGGAAACACCATATATTTT

d_call: NA
clone_size: NA
j_call: TRBJ2-3
v_call: TRBV4-1
cdr3_aa: CASSLKPGRRTDTQYF
cdr3_nt: TGCGCCAGCAGCCTAAAACCGGGAAGACGCACAGATACGCAGTATTTT

d_call: NA
clone_size: NA
j_call: TRBJ2-1
v_call: TRBV19
cdr3_aa: CASSRRTENNEQFF
cdr3_nt: TGTGCCAGTAGTCGTCGGACGGAAAACAATGAGCAGTTCTTC

d_call: TRBD1
clone_size: NA
j_call: TRBJ2-5
v_call: TRBV7-9
cdr3_aa: CASSYKGTETNVGTQYF
cdr3_nt: TGTGCCAGCAGCTATAAAGGGACAGAAACAAATGTGGGGACCCAGTACTTC

d_call: TRBD1
clone_size: once
j_call: TRBJ1-2
v_call: TRBV6-5
cdr3_aa: CASSPTGGEGYTF
cdr3_nt: TGTGCCAGCAGTCCGACAGGGGGCGAGGGCTACACCTTC

d_call: NA
clone_size: few
j_call: TRBJ2-7
v_call: TRBV10-3
cdr3_aa: CAISESPPYEQYF
cdr3_nt: TGTGCCATCAGTGAGTCCCCCCCCTACGAGCAGTACTTC

d_call: TRBD1
clone_size: NA
j_call: TRBJ1-4
v_call: TRBV4-2
cdr3_aa: CASSQTGAANEKLFF
cdr3_nt: TGTGCCAGCAGCCAGACAGGGGCAGCTAATGAAAAACTGTTTTTT

d_call: TRBD2
clone_size: few
j_call: TRBJ2-7
v_call: TRBV27
cdr3_aa: CASSPGLAYEQYF
cdr3_nt: TGTGCCAGCAGTCCGGGACTAGCCTACGAGCAGTACTTC

d_call: NA
clone_size: NA
j_call: TRBJ2-1
v_call: TRBV9
cdr3_aa: CASSVEERGRGHPSEQFF
cdr3_nt: TGTGCCAGCAGCGTAGAGGAGCGGGGCAGGGGCCATCCAAGTGAGCAGTTCTTC

d_call: NA
clone_size: NA
j_call: TRBJ1-1
v_call: TRBV5-6
cdr3_aa: CASSLHPGTEAFF
cdr3_nt: TGTGCCAGCAGCTTGCACCCGGGGACTGAAGCTTTCTTT

d_call: NA
clone_size: once
j_call: TRBJ1-1
v_call: TRBV30
cdr3_aa: CAWSVSRTEAFF
cdr3_nt: TGTGCCTGGAGTGTATCGAGGACAGAAGCTTTCTTT

d_call: NA
clone_size: NA
j_call: TRBJ1-1
v_call: TRBV2
cdr3_aa: CASSTRLGSEAFF
cdr3_nt: TGTGCCAGCAGTACCCGACTGGGATCCGAGGCTTTCTTT

d_call: TRBD2
clone_size: NA
j_call: TRBJ2-3
v_call: TRBV6-5
cdr3_aa: CASSSLAGEGIDTQYF
cdr3_nt: TGTGCCAGCAGTTCTCTAGCGGGGGAAGGGATAGATACGCAGTATTTT

d_call: NA
clone_size: NA
j_call: TRBJ2-2
v_call: TRBV5-6
cdr3_aa: CASSLQGRDTGELFF
cdr3_nt: TGTGCCAGCAGCTTGCAGGGTCGGGACACCGGGGAGCTGTTTTTT

d_call: NA
clone_size: NA
j_call: TRBJ2-1
v_call: TRBV27
cdr3_aa: CASSLAGSYNEQFF
cdr3_nt: TGTGCCAGCAGTTTAGCGGGCAGCTACAATGAGCAGTTCTTC

d_call: NA
clone_size: NA
j_call: TRBJ1-1
v_call: TRBV9
cdr3_aa: CASSVVATGRFNTEAFF
cdr3_nt: TGTGCCAGCAGCGTAGTGGCTACAGGGCGATTTAACACTGAAGCTTTCTTT

d_call: NA
clone_size: once
j_call: TRBJ2-3
v_call: TRBV5-4
cdr3_aa: CASSRTGTDTQYF
cdr3_nt: TGTGCCAGCAGCCGGACAGGCACAGATACGCAGTATTTT

d_call: NA
clone_size: NA
j_call: TRBJ1-1
v_call: TRBV10-3
cdr3_aa: CAINGGLNTEAFF
cdr3_nt: TGTGCCATCAATGGGGGCTTGAACACTGAAGCTTTCTTT

d_call: NA
clone_size: NA
j_call: TRBJ1-5
v_call: TRBV28
cdr3_aa: CASRDGYSNQPQHF
cdr3_nt: TGTGCCAGCAGAGACGGTTATAGCAATCAGCCCCAGCATTTT

d_call: NA
clone_size: once
j_call: TRBJ2-7
v_call: TRBV5-4
cdr3_aa: CASSLAQSGVAYEQYF
cdr3_nt: TGTGCCAGCAGCTTGGCCCAATCGGGGGTAGCCTACGAGCAGTACTTC

d_call: NA
clone_size: NA
j_call: TRBJ1-5
v_call: TRBV5-1
cdr3_aa: CASSLEGNSNQPQHF
cdr3_nt: TGCGCCAGCAGCTTGGAAGGGAATAGCAATCAGCCCCAGCATTTT

d_call: NA
clone_size: NA
j_call: TRBJ1-1
v_call: TRBV3-1/TRBV3-2
cdr3_aa: CASSQVINTEAFF
cdr3_nt: TGTGCCAGCAGCCAAGTAATCAACACTGAAGCTTTCTTT

d_call: NA
clone_size: NA
j_call: TRBJ1-4
v_call: TRBV10-3
cdr3_aa: CAISESSGPATNEKLFF
cdr3_nt: TGTGCCATCAGTGAGTCCTCGGGACCCGCAACTAATGAAAAACTGTTTTTT

d_call: TRBD1
clone_size: NA
j_call: TRBJ1-1
v_call: TRBV6-5
cdr3_aa: CASSYSGDRDTEAFF
cdr3_nt: TGTGCCAGCAGTTACTCGGGGGACAGGGACACTGAAGCTTTCTTT

d_call: NA
clone_size: NA
j_call: TRBJ1-1
v_call: TRBV5-6
cdr3_aa: CASSLYVSEAFF
cdr3_nt: TGTGCCAGCAGCTTGTACGTATCTGAAGCTTTCTTT

d_call: NA
clone_size: NA
j_call: TRBJ1-1
v_call: TRBV3-1/TRBV3-2
cdr3_aa: CASSQGSTEAFF
cdr3_nt: TGTGCCAGCAGCCAAGGATCCACTGAAGCTTTCTTT

d_call: NA
clone_size: NA
j_call: TRBJ1-5
v_call: TRBV12-3/TRBV12-4
cdr3_aa: CASSPSYQPQHF
cdr3_nt: TGTGCCAGCAGTCCGTCGTATCAGCCCCAGCATTTT

d_call: TRBD1
clone_size: NA
j_call: TRBJ1-1
v_call: TRBV4-1
cdr3_aa: CASSQTGWGTEAFF
cdr3_nt: TGCGCCAGCAGCCAGACAGGGTGGGGCACTGAAGCTTTCTTT

d_call: NA
clone_size: NA
j_call: TRBJ1-2
v_call: TRBV4-1
cdr3_aa: CASSQDQGIGYGYTF
cdr3_nt: TGCGCCAGCAGCCAAGATCAGGGGATAGGGTATGGCTACACCTTC

d_call: NA
clone_size: NA
j_call: TRBJ1-6
v_call: TRBV12-1
cdr3_aa: CASSQGQGAAPLHF
cdr3_nt: TGTGCCAGCAGCCAGGGACAGGGGGCCGCACCCCTCCACTTT

d_call: NA
clone_size: once
j_call: TRBJ1-5
v_call: TRBV28
cdr3_aa: CASSFSNQPQHF
cdr3_nt: TGTGCCAGCAGTTTTAGCAATCAGCCCCAGCATTTT

d_call: TRBD1
clone_size: NA
j_call: TRBJ1-2
v_call: TRBV6-5
cdr3_aa: CASSPDRVNYGYTF
cdr3_nt: TGTGCCAGCAGCCCAGACAGGGTTAACTATGGCTACACCTTC

d_call: NA
clone_size: NA
j_call: TRBJ1-3
v_call: TRBV10-3
cdr3_aa: CAISESPGRSGNTIYF
cdr3_nt: TGTGCCATCAGTGAGTCTCCGGGTCGCTCTGGAAACACCATATATTTT

d_call: TRBD1
clone_size: once
j_call: TRBJ2-7
v_call: TRBV5-5
cdr3_aa: CASSVGTGPRYEQYF
cdr3_nt: TGTGCCAGCAGCGTCGGGACAGGCCCTAGATACGAGCAGTACTTC

d_call: TRBD1
clone_size: NA
j_call: TRBJ2-7
v_call: TRBV19
cdr3_aa: CASSMTGHSYEQYF
cdr3_nt: TGTGCCAGTAGTATGACAGGGCATTCCTACGAGCAGTACTTC

d_call: TRBD2
clone_size: NA
j_call: TRBJ2-2
v_call: TRBV2
cdr3_aa: CARGLAGGPGNTGELFF
cdr3_nt: TGTGCCAGAGGACTAGCGGGGGGGCCTGGGAACACCGGGGAGCTGTTTTTT

d_call: NA
clone_size: once
j_call: TRBJ1-2
v_call: TRBV5-6
cdr3_aa: CASSWTVGRDGYTF
cdr3_nt: TGTGCCAGCAGCTGGACTGTCGGGAGGGATGGCTACACCTTC

d_call: NA
clone_size: once
j_call: TRBJ1-1
v_call: TRBV15
cdr3_aa: CATSGGRVNTEAFF
cdr3_nt: TGTGCCACCAGCGGGGGTCGAGTAAACACTGAAGCTTTCTTT

d_call: NA
clone_size: NA
j_call: TRBJ1-2
v_call: TRBV24-1
cdr3_aa: CATSGRTKEGYTF
cdr3_nt: TGTGCCACCAGTGGTCGGACAAAGGAGGGCTACACCTTC

d_call: TRBD2
clone_size: NA
j_call: TRBJ2-2
v_call: TRBV9
cdr3_aa: CASSVATSGRELFF
cdr3_nt: TGTGCCAGCAGCGTAGCGACTAGCGGCCGGGAGCTGTTTTTT